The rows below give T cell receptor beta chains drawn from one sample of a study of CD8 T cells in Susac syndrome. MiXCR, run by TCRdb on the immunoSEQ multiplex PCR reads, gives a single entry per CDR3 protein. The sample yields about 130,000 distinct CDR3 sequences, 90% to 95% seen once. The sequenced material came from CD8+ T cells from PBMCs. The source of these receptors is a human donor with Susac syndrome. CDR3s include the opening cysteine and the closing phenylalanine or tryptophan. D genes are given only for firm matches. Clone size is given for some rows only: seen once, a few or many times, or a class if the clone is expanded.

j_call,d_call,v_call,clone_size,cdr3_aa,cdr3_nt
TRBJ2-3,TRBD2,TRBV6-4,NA,CASSPGLGADTQYF,TGTGCCAGCAGCCCGGGACTAGGGGCAGATACGCAGTATTTT
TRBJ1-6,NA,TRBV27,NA,CASSLWGRSSYNSPLHF,TGTGCCAGCAGTTTATGGGGGCGGAGCTCCTATAATTCACCCCTCCACTTT
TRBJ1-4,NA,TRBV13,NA,CASSAHGANEKLFF,TGTGCCAGCAGCGCCCATGGAGCCAATGAAAAACTGTTTTTT
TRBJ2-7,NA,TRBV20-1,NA,CSAPQPGRPDEQYF,TGCAGTGCCCCCCAACCGGGCCGTCCCGACGAGCAGTACTTC
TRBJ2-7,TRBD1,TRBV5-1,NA,CASSRGQGARYEQYF,TGCGCCAGCAGCCGGGGACAGGGGGCTCGCTACGAGCAGTACTTC
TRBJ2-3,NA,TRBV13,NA,CASSLYQGETDTQYF,TGTGCCAGCAGCTTGTATCAGGGCGAAACAGATACGCAGTATTTT
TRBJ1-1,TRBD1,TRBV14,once,CASSHMTGDRGAFF,TGTGCCAGCAGCCACATGACAGGGGACCGAGGAGCTTTCTTT
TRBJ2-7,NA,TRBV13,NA,CASSLRVRGSLYEQYF,TGTGCCAGCAGCTTACGAGTCCGAGGGTCTCTCTACGAGCAGTACTTC
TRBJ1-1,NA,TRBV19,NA,CASSMGTGNTEAFF,TGTGCCAGTAGTATGGGGACGGGCAACACTGAAGCTTTCTTT
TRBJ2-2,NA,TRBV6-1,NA,CASIPGVGDLNTGELFF,TGTGCCAGCATCCCCGGGGTCGGGGACCTTAACACCGGGGAGCTGTTTTTT
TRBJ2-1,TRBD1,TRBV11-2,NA,CASSEDRGQYNEQFF,TGTGCCAGCAGCGAGGACAGGGGGCAATACAATGAGCAGTTCTTC
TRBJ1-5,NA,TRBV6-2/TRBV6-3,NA,CASSYSGDTQPQHF,TGTGCCAGCAGTTACTCTGGGGATACTCAGCCCCAGCATTTT
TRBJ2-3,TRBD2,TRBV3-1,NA,CASSQELAGGDTQYF,TGTGCCAGCAGCCAAGAGCTAGCGGGAGGAGATACGCAGTATTTT
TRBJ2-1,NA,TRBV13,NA,CASSFVGLYNEQFF,TGTGCCAGCAGCTTCGTGGGACTTTATAATGAGCAGTTCTTC
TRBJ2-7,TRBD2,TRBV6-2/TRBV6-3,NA,CASRPLTSGYEQYF,TGTGCCAGCAGACCATTGACTAGCGGCTACGAGCAGTACTTC
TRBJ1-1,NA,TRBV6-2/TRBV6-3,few,CASSSRENTEAFF,TGTGCCAGCAGTTCCAGGGAGAACACTGAAGCTTTCTTT
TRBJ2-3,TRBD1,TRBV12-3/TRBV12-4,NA,CASSHRRGPTDTQYF,TGTGCCAGCAGTCACCGCAGGGGGCCGACAGATACGCAGTATTTT
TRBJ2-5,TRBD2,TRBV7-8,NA,CASSLDLAGVGETQYF,TGTGCCAGCAGCTTAGACTTAGCGGGAGTCGGTGAGACCCAGTACTTC
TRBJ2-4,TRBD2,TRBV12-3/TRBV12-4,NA,CASSPGTSGREGVAKNIQYF,TGTGCCAGCAGCCCCGGGACTAGCGGGAGGGAGGGGGTAGCCAAAAACATTCAGTACTTC
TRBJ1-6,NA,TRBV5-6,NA,CASSFTARLFGNSPLHF,TGTGCCAGCAGCTTCACGGCTCGTCTGTTTGGTAATTCACCCCTCCACTTT
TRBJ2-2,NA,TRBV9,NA,CASSVAQGHISTGELFF,TGTGCCAGCAGCGTAGCTCAGGGACACATATCCACCGGGGAGCTGTTTTTT
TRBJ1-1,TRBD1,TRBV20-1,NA,CSARDPSGGLDTEAFF,TGCAGTGCTAGAGATCCGTCAGGGGGCCTGGACACTGAAGCTTTCTTT
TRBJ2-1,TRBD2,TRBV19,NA,CASSSTGTSYRNEQFF,TGTGCCAGTAGTTCAACCGGGACTAGCTATCGGAATGAGCAGTTCTTC
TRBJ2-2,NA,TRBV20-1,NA,CSASLGRTLTGELFF,TGCAGTGCTAGTCTTGGTCGAACCTTGACCGGGGAGCTGTTTTTT
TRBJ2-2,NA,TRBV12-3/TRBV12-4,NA,CASSLAGGIAGELFF,TGTGCCAGCAGTTTAGCGGGGGGCATCGCCGGGGAGCTGTTTTTT
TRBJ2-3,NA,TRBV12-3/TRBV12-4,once,CASSPTGLLGTDTQYF,TGTGCCAGCAGTCCTACAGGGTTATTGGGGACAGATACGCAGTATTTT
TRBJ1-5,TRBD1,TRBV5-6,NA,CASSSAGTGQQPQHF,TGTGCCAGCAGCTCGGCCGGGACAGGGCAACAGCCCCAGCATTTT
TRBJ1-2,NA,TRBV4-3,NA,CASSQGALSNYGYTF,TGCGCCAGCAGCCAAGGAGCCCTATCTAACTATGGCTACACCTTC
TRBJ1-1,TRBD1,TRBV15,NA,CATSMPGTGDTEAFF,TGTGCCACCAGCATGCCCGGGACAGGGGACACTGAAGCTTTCTTT
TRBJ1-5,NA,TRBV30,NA,CAWSPSPASNQPQHF,TGTGCCTGGAGCCCCTCCCCGGCTAGCAATCAGCCCCAGCATTTT
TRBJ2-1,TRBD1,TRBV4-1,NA,CASTFGTGTVVGEQFF,TGCGCCAGCACCTTCGGGACAGGGACAGTGGTGGGTGAGCAGTTCTTC
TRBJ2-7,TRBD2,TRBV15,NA,CATSRAGGDEQYF,TGTGCCACCAGCAGGGCGGGAGGTGACGAGCAGTACTTC
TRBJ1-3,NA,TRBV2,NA,CASEPSSGNTIYF,TGTGCCAGCGAGCCGAGCTCTGGAAACACCATATATTTT
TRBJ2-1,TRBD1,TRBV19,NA,CASSMDRNSYNEQFF,TGTGCCAGTAGTATGGACAGGAACTCCTACAATGAGCAGTTCTTC
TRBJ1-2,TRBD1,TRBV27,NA,CASSVGQHYGYTF,TGTGCCAGCAGTGTGGGACAGCACTATGGCTACACCTTC
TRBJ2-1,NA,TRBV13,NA,CASSLGGTYNEQFF,TGTGCCAGCAGCTTGGGGGGCACCTACAATGAGCAGTTCTTC
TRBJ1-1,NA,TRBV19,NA,CASSMTGRQSTEAFF,TGTGCCAGTAGTATGACAGGACGCCAATCCACTGAAGCTTTCTTT
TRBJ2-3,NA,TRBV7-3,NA,CASSTGGSTDTQYF,TGTGCCAGCAGCACCGGCGGGTCCACAGATACGCAGTATTTT